This T cell receptor (beta chain) was obtained from a study of blood T cell repertoires in COVID-19. As for the study in general: Sites across the United States, Italy and Spain contributed samples from acute and convalescent COVID-19. T cells, B-cell-depleted T cells, or PBMCs provided the cDNA or gDNA that served as material.

Per the original methods: How many nucleated cells were present was estimated from reference gene primer amplification. The protocol was immunoSEQ multiplex PCR, while the TCRdb copy is restricted to in-frame clones and leaves out a portion. The V and J calls and the clone size are those of that table, but D and trimming were determined from the DNA. The table records over 200,000 clones, 88% of them present only once. Germline values: CDR1 SGHNT, CDR2 YENEEA. This CDR3 region has 15 residues. Trimming took 1 base from V and 0 from J, leaving 10 bases between them. This chain uses TRBV11-3 with TRBJ2-7; tentative D call: TRBD2 (7 bases). Specimen: peripheral blood. This clonotype originated in a man aged 60 to 69 who had recovered from COVID-19. DNA for the CDR3: TGTGCCAGCAGCTTAGGCGGGGGCGCCTCCTACGAGCAGTACTTC. Translating gives CASSLGGGASYEQYF. The whole variable domain, remainder taken from reference TRBV11-3 and TRBJ2-7, is EAGVVQSPRYKIIEKKQPVAFWCNPISGHNTLYWYLQNLGQGPELLIRYENEEAVDDSQLPKDRFSAERLKGVDSTLKIQPAELGDSAVYLCASSLGGGASYEQYFGPGTRLTVT.